Listed here are 31 T cell receptor beta chains from one sample, sequenced in a study of T cells after yellow fever vaccination (dated by TCRdb to between 2018 and 2021). This sample's treatment or condition label indicates: live attenuated yellow fever vaccine strain. The receptor library was made with 5' RACE. Sequencing took place on an Illumina HiSeq 2500. TCRdb cleaned the public reads at Q25 with fastp, built clones with MiXCR and kept in-frame beta chains. Each CDR3 protein appears once, grouped with its most common genes and DNA. The sample table holds 60,000 or so distinct CDR3 sequences, of which about 6.6% were seen once. The biggest ten clones account for around 44% of the sample. Here the sequenced sample was CD8+ T cells sorted from PBMCs, taken on the day of the first yellow fever vaccination. The origin of the receptors is a man aged 18 to 29 who received the YFV17D yellow fever vaccine.

This clonotype was observed at least ten times. The V and J genes are TRBV6-2 or TRBV6-3 and TRBJ1-1; 7 bases are a match to TRBD1. The germline gives CDR1 MNHEY, CDR2 SVGEGT. V gave up 0 bases and J gave up 4 bases; unmatched junction bases: 2. The CDR3 contains 14 residues. CDR3 sequence: CASSYSRGFTEAFF. Here the CDR3 DNA reads TGTGCCAGCAGTTACTCCAGGGGGTTCACTGAAGCTTTCTTT.

This chain joins TRBV7-9 and TRBJ1-1; 9 positions match TRBD1. V shed 8 bases, J shed 8 bases, and the junction held 9 bases outside the gene matches. CDR3 length equals 13 residues. The germline V gene encodes CDR1 SEHNR and CDR2 FQNEAQ (reference sequence). CDR3 coding DNA: TGTGCCAGCGGACCAACAGGGGGCACCGAAGCTTTCTTT. This gives the protein CASGPTGGTEAFF.

This clonotype was observed a handful of times. The J gene is TRBJ2-7, the V gene TRBV11-2; D not certain. The V and J ends lost 5 bases and 0 bases respectively, with 5 bases between them. This CDR3 has 12 residues. The germline gives CDR1 SGHAT, CDR2 FQNNGV. CDR3 loop: CASSATSYEQYF. CDR3 nucleotides: TGTGCCAGCAGCGCAACCTCCTACGAGCAGTACTTC.

This chain links TRBV19 with TRBJ1-6; D is uncertain. The germline gives CDR1 LNHDA, CDR2 SQIVND (reference sequence). Trimming shortened V by 2 bases and J by 6 bases, and 14 bases separated the two germline ends. This CDR3 region has 16 residues. The CDR3: CASSIIRPGPNSPLHF. The CDR3 nucleotides read TGTGCCAGTAGTATAATCCGGCCGGGTCCTAATTCACCCCTCCACTTT.

This clonotype was recorded at least ten times. The chain is built from TRBV6-5 and TRBJ2-7, with D perhaps assigned TRBD1 or TRBD2 (8 bases each). Trimming stripped 11 bases from V and 2 bases from J, with 31 bases between. CDR1 and CDR2 from the germline V gene are MNHEY and SVGAGI. The CDR3 runs to 18 residues. This chain's CDR3 is CAAGGPGGQGRGTYEQYF. The CDR3 DNA follows: TGTGCCGCGGGGGGCCCGGGCGGACAGGGAAGGGGAACCTACGAGCAGTACTTC.

This clonotype was recorded at least ten times. The chain couples TRBV7-2 to TRBJ2-1; 8 positions match TRBD2. The CDR3 length is 22 residues. The junction had 29 bases not matched to a gene; V was cut back by 7 bases and J by 3 bases. Germline-derived CDR1 and CDR2 are SGHTA and FQGNSA. CDR3 region: CASTDDKPQRGNEREYYNEQFF. DNA of the CDR3: TGTGCCAGCACCGACGATAAGCCCCAGCGGGGGAACGAACGGGAATACTACAATGAGCAGTTCTTC.

This clonotype was seen at least ten times. The chain uses TRBV29-1 and TRBJ2-2, with TRBD1 identical over 7 bases. The germline V gene has CDR1 SQVTM and CDR2 ANQGSEA. This CDR3 is built from 12 residues. V shed 7 bases and J 4 bases; nucleotides not matched to a gene: 3. CDR3 DNA sequence: TGCAGCGGATCAGGGGGCACCGGGGAGCTGTTTTTT. It specifies CSGSGGTGELFF.

This clonotype was detected ten times or more. The V and J genes are TRBV11-2 and TRBJ2-5; 9 nucleotides agree with TRBD2. After removal of 2 bases from V and 1 base from J, the junction contained 11 bases not matched to a gene. This CDR3 region has 18 residues. Germline CDR1 reads SGHAT; CDR2 reads FQNNGV. CDR3 in DNA: TGTGCCAGCAGCTTAATTAGCGGGGGAGCCCAAATCCAAGAGACCCAGTACTTC. Its translation: CASSLISGGAQIQETQYF.

This clonotype occurred many times. J is TRBJ2-3 and V is TRBV27; 10 bases are a match to TRBD2. Germline V lookup: CDR1 MNHEY, CDR2 SMNVEV (reference sequence). With 0 bases clipped from V and 4 bases from J, the junction kept 1 base outside the gene matches. The CDR3 contains 15 residues. This chain's CDR3 is CASSLSSGGADTQYF. The CDR3, as DNA: TGTGCCAGCAGTTTATCGAGCGGGGGGGCAGATACGCAGTATTTT.

The genes are TRBV7-8 and TRBJ1-6; D is unresolved. V lost 2 bases to trimming and J lost 0 bases, with 17 bases between them. CDR3 length: 19 amino acids. CDR1 SGHVS and CDR2 FQNEAQ come from the germline V gene. CDR3 residues: CASSLIGAGRSSYNSPLHF. CDR3 nucleotides: TGTGCCAGCAGCTTAATAGGAGCAGGTCGTAGCTCCTATAATTCACCCCTCCACTTT. Full variable domain (missing parts from reference TRBV7-8 and TRBJ1-6): GAGVSQSPRYKVAKRGQDVALRCDPISGHVSLFWYQQALGQGPEFLTYFQNEAQLDKSGLPSDRFFAERPEGSVSTLKIQRTQQEDSAVYLCASSLIGAGRSSYNSPLHFGNGTRLTVT.

This rearrangement joins TRBV29-1 to TRBJ1-2; 9 bases map to TRBD1. V was pared by 6 bases and J by 2 bases, with 1 base of the junction left unmatched. This CDR3 comprises 12 residues. Germline loops: CDR1 SQVTM, CDR2 ANQGSEA. CDR3 in amino acids: CSVGTGNYGYTF. The CDR3, as DNA: TGCAGCGTCGGGACAGGGAACTATGGCTACACCTTC.

The table lists this clonotype with many counts. The chain is built from TRBV15 and TRBJ2-1, with 8 bases lining up with TRBD1. From germline, CDR1 is LNHNV and CDR2 YYDKDF (reference sequence). J lost 14 bases, V lost 0 bases, and 3 bases had no gene match. CDR3 length equals 12 residues. The CDR3 region has the DNA TGTGCCACCAGCAGAGAGCACAGGGGGGAGTTCTTC. This sequence encodes CATSREHRGEFF.

The V gene is TRBV5-1, the J gene TRBJ2-2; D gene uncertain. CDR1 is SGHRS, CDR2 YFSETQ, per germline. This CDR3 spans 13 amino acids. V was clipped by 3 bases and J by 4 bases, with 7 bases between them. The CDR3 nucleotides read TGCGCCAGCAGCTACCTAGGCACCGGGGAGCTGTTTTTT. It encodes CASSYLGTGELFF.

This clonotype was observed a handful of times. This rearrangement joins TRBV4-3 to TRBJ1-1, with TRBD1 as a possible D gene (6 bases). V lost 0 bases and J 5 bases, leaving 16 bases between the germline ends. CDR3 length: 16 amino acids. Germline V lookup: CDR1 LGHNA, CDR2 YSLEER. Written as DNA, the CDR3 is TGCGCCAGCAGCCAAGACTTTTCAGGGGTAGTGACTGAAGCTTTCTTT. Protein sequence: CASSQDFSGVVTEAFF.

There are a few counts of this clonotype. The chain links TRBV4-3 to TRBJ1-1, with D unresolved. The CDR3 has 15 amino acids. Trimming took 2 bases from V and 1 from J, leaving 11 bases between them. The V gene's germline CDR1 is LGHNA and CDR2 YSLEER. The CDR3 sequence is CASSQWVSGNTEAFF. The CDR3 region has the DNA TGCGCCAGCAGCCAATGGGTCTCAGGGAACACTGAAGCTTTCTTT.

The table lists this clonotype with a few counts. J is TRBJ2-1 and V is TRBV5-4; 7 bases line up with TRBD2. Germline values: CDR1 SGHNT, CDR2 YYREEE (reference sequence). The CDR3 is 13 residues long. V was pared by 6 bases and J by 4 bases, with 4 bases of the junction left unmatched. The CDR3 region has the DNA TGTGCCAGCATGGGGCGGGGGTACAATGAGCAGTTCTTC. Translating gives CASMGRGYNEQFF. Combining the CDR3 with reference TRBV5-4 and TRBJ2-1 gives the whole variable domain ETGVTQSPTHLIKTRGQQVTLRCSSQSGHNTVSWYQQALGQGPQFIFQYYREEENGRGNFPPRFSGLQFPNYSSELNVNALELDDSALYLCASMGRGYNEQFFGPGTRLTVL.

This clonotype was counted at least ten times. This chain connects TRBV6-5 to TRBJ2-3; D might be TRBD2 (6 bases). Trimming shortened V by 2 bases and J by 4 bases, and 10 bases separated the two germline ends. There are 14 residues in the CDR3. CDR1 and CDR2 (germline): MNHEY, SVGAGI. This CDR3 reads CASSYKAGADTQYF. CDR3 DNA sequence: TGTGCCAGCAGTTACAAAGCGGGCGCAGATACGCAGTATTTT.

The V gene is TRBV12-3 or TRBV12-4, the J gene TRBJ2-7, with TRBD2 identical over 7 bases. V shed 5 bases and J 2 bases; nucleotides not matched to a gene: 9. The CDR3 consists of 15 residues. CDR3 bases: TGTGCCAGCAGTGGTTTGGGGGGGAGGGCCTACGAGCAGTACTTC. Encoded protein: CASSGLGGRAYEQYF.

There are many counts of this clonotype. The V and J genes are TRBV27 and TRBJ2-3; the match to TRBD2 covers 9 bases. This CDR3 region has 16 residues. Germline loops: CDR1 MNHEY, CDR2 SMNVEV (reference sequence). V was clipped by 2 bases and J by 5 bases; unmatched bases: 8. The CDR3 loop is CASSLTRGGAVDTQYF. Here the CDR3 DNA reads TGTGCCAGCAGTTTAACCCGCGGGGGGGCGGTAGATACGCAGTATTTT.

This chain joins TRBV15 and TRBJ1-5; D call uncertain. CDR1 LNHNV and CDR2 YYDKDF come from the germline V gene (reference sequence). Trimming took 0 bases from V and 2 from J, leaving 8 bases between them. The CDR3 extends over 15 amino acids. The CDR3 DNA reads TGTGCCACCAGCAGAGATAGCATTCGCAATCAGCCCCAGCATTTT. It specifies CATSRDSIRNQPQHF.

This clonotype was seen only a few times. The rearrangement joins TRBV20-1 to TRBJ1-1; TRBD1 might be the D (5 bases). The germline CDR1 and CDR2 sequences are DFQATT and SNEGSKA (reference sequence). V dropped 1 base and J dropped 11 bases, with 17 bases sitting between them. This CDR3 has 13 residues. In DNA, the CDR3 is TGCAGTGCTAGAGCACCAAACACCAGGGATGCTTTCTTT. Encoded protein: CSARAPNTRDAFF.

This clonotype came up many times. The rearrangement joins TRBV24-1 to TRBJ2-1; D possibly matches TRBD1 or TRBD2 (5 bases each). There are 20 residues in the CDR3. V was shortened by 3 bases and J by 3 bases, with 26 bases between the two germline ends. Germline V gene lookup returns CDR1 KGHDR and CDR2 SFDVKD. The CDR3 DNA reads as TGTGCCACCAGTGATACCCCGGGACGTAGGATAGACACCATCTACAATGAGCAGTTCTTC. Translated: CATSDTPGRRIDTIYNEQFF.

This clonotype was seen ten or more times. The chain joins TRBV4-3 to TRBJ2-7; D remains ambiguous. Per germline, CDR1 LGHNA and CDR2 YSLEER. Trimming left V 1 base short and J 3 bases short, with 10 bases between. CDR3 size: 14 residues. The CDR3 reads CASSQGRQLYEQYF. Here the CDR3 DNA reads TGCGCCAGCAGCCAAGGACGTCAGCTCTACGAGCAGTACTTC.

This clonotype was seen repeatedly, ten times or more. The chain links TRBV6-2 or TRBV6-3 to TRBJ2-2; TRBD1 is a possible D gene (6 bases). This CDR3 comprises 13 residues. V was cut by 7 bases and J by 7 bases, with 13 bases left in between. Germline CDR1 is MNHEY and CDR2 is SVGEGT. The CDR3, as DNA: TGTGCCAGCACCCAGGGGACGGTCGGGGAGCTGTTTTTT. Amino acid sequence: CASTQGTVGELFF.

The table lists this clonotype with many counts. The rearrangement uses TRBV12-3 or TRBV12-4 and TRBJ2-5; 7 bases map to TRBD1. The trim removed 3 bases at V and 7 bases at J, leaving 5 bases unmatched. CDR3 length equals 13 residues. For the CDR3, the DNA is TGTGCCAGCAGTTTGGAGACAGGGTTGACCCAGTACTTC. Its translation is CASSLETGLTQYF.

This clonotype appeared once. The genes are TRBV4-3 and TRBJ1-1, with TRBD1 matching over 7 bases. This CDR3 has 17 residues. Germline V gene data show CDR1 as LGHNA and CDR2 as YSLEER. V shed 1 base and J 0 bases; nucleotides not matched to a gene: 8. The CDR3 nucleotides are TGCGCCAGCAGCCAAGGTCATTCGGACAGGTTGAACACTGAAGCTTTCTTT. This encodes CASSQGHSDRLNTEAFF.

This clonotype has only a few counts. The chain joins TRBV7-9 to TRBJ2-7; TRBD1 matches 7 bases. With 4 bases clipped from V and 7 bases from J, the junction kept 10 bases outside the gene matches. The germline V gene has CDR1 SEHNR and CDR2 FQNEAQ (reference sequence). The CDR3 is made up of 14 amino acids. The CDR3 protein is CASSSGQDRREQYF. The DNA of the CDR3 is TGTGCCAGCAGCTCAGGACAGGACCGTCGTGAGCAGTACTTC.

This clonotype was counted at least ten times. The J gene is TRBJ2-7, the V gene TRBV4-3; the D is unclear. Germline-derived CDR1 and CDR2 are LGHNA and YSLEER. Trimming cost V 0 bases and J 1 base, with 10 bases left between them. This CDR3 has 15 amino acids. The CDR3 DNA reads as TGCGCCAGCAGCCAAGATTTCGGCAGTTCCTACGAGCAGTACGTC. This gives the protein CASSQDFGSSYEQYV.

The rearrangement joins TRBV5-4 to TRBJ2-1; TRBD2 is a possible D gene (6 bases). Germline V gene lookup returns CDR1 SGHNT and CDR2 YYREEE (reference sequence). The CDR3 has 14 amino acids. With 2 bases removed from V and 5 bases from J, the gap between germline ends came to 11 bases. The CDR3 DNA sequence: TGTGCCAGCAGCTTTGGTCCGGGGGACAATGAGCAGTTCTTC. As protein: CASSFGPGDNEQFF.

This clonotype was seen ten or more times. The gene calls are TRBV20-1 and TRBJ2-1; maybe TRBD2 (5 bases). Germline CDR1 is DFQATT and CDR2 is SNEGSKA (reference sequence). The CDR3 has 14 amino acids. V gave up 5 bases and J gave up 8 bases, with 19 bases separating them. DNA for the CDR3: TGCAGTGCTGAGGCCTCAGGCGGGCGCTATGAGCAGTTCTTC. Translated: CSAEASGGRYEQFF.

In this sample, this clonotype turned up a few times. The chain uses TRBV12-3 or TRBV12-4 and TRBJ1-5; TRBD1 aligns across 10 bases. The CDR3 runs 13 residues. The V segment lost 6 bases and the J segment 6 bases; nucleotides outside the gene matches: 2. The CDR3 nucleotides read TGTGCCAGCAGAGGACAGGGGGGTCAGCCCCAGCATTTT. Translating it yields CASRGQGGQPQHF.